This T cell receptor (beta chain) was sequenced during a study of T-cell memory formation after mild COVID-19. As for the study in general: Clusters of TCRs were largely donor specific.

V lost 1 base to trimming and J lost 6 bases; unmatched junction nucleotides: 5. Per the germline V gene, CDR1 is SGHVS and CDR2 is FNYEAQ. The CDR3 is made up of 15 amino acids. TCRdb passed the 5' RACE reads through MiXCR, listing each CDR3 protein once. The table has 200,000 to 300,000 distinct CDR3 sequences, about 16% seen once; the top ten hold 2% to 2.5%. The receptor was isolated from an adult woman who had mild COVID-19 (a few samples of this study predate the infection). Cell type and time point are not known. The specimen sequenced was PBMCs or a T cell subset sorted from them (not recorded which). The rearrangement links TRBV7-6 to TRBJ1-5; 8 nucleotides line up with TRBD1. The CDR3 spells CASSLGAGGIQPQHF. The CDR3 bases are TGTGCCAGCAGCTTAGGGGCAGGGGGCATTCAGCCCCAGCATTTT.